The clone carrying this T cell receptor beta chain was recorded once. Germline V gene data show CDR1 as SGHAT and CDR2 as FQNNGV. This CDR3 comprises 15 residues. With 4 bases removed from V and 0 bases from J, the gap between germline ends came to 12 bases. This sample is drawn from a study of control samples from healthy donors and cancer patients. The data were produced by immunoSEQ multiplex PCR, yet TCRdb's version contains in-frame clones alone and is incomplete. The data show some 120,000 clones, with under 95% seen just once and 8.6% held by the top ten. The sequence was collected from a man younger than 35 in good health. The gene calls are TRBV11-2 and TRBJ1-1; D not certain. The sample consisted of blood. The CDR3 bases are TGTGCCAGCAGCTCGGGTATCTACATGAACACTGAAGCTTTCTTT. It encodes CASSSGIYMNTEAFF.